These T cell receptor beta chains were read from a single sample in a study of blood T cell repertoires in COVID-19. Assay used: immunoSEQ multiplex PCR; TCRdb lists only in-frame clones, some missing. The sample holds some 150,000 clones, roughly 80% seen once. The material sequenced was PBMCs or T cells enriched from blood (not recorded which). The receptors originated from a woman aged 45-65 years who had recovered from COVID-19. The CDR3 runs from the conserved cysteine through the conserved F or W. A D gene is named only where the DNA matches it firmly. A clone size is listed for some rows: how often the clone was seen (once, few, many), or a class if it is expanded.

few,TRBV5-4,TRBD1,TRBJ1-4,14,TGTGCCAGCAGCCGACAGGGGGCTTATGAAAAACTGTTTTTT,CASSRQGAYEKLFF
.,TRBV27,.,TRBJ1-1,15,TGTGCCAGCAGTTTATCGGCCGGAGCGAGGACTGAAGCTTTCTTT,CASSLSAGARTEAFF
once,TRBV11-3,TRBD2,TRBJ2-2,16,TGTGCCAGCAGCTTAGGGAGGACTAGCTTCGCCGGGGAGCTGTTTTTT,CASSLGRTSFAGELFF
.,TRBV5-1,.,TRBJ2-5,15,TGCGCCAGCAGCTTGATTACCCAGGGGCAAGAGACCCAGTACTTC,CASSLITQGQETQYF
once,TRBV4-2,.,TRBJ1-6,14,TGTGCCAGCAGCCTGGGACTGAGCAATTCACCCCTCCACTTT,CASSLGLSNSPLHF
.,TRBV6-1,.,TRBJ1-1,14,TGTGCCAGCAGTGAAGCTACATCGAACACTGAAGCTTTCTTT,CASSEATSNTEAFF
.,TRBV19,.,TRBJ2-1,14,TGTGCCAGTAGATGGGCAGGATCCGACAATGAGCAGTTCTTC,CASRWAGSDNEQFF
.,TRBV7-9,TRBD1,TRBJ2-3,14,TGTGCCAGCAGCATAACAGGGGTGGAAGATACGCAGTATTTT,CASSITGVEDTQYF
.,TRBV10-3,TRBD2,TRBJ2-7,14,TGTGCCATCAGGCCATCAGCGGGGTCCTACGAGCAGTACTTC,CAIRPSAGSYEQYF
many,TRBV5-1,.,TRBJ1-6,13,TGCGCCAGCAGCTCCGACAGTCATTCACCCCTCCACTTT,CASSSDSHSPLHF
.,TRBV7-9,.,TRBJ1-2,13,TGTGCCAGCAGCTTACAGGCTGAGTTTGGCTACACCTTC,CASSLQAEFGYTF
.,TRBV27,.,TRBJ1-1,14,TGTGCCAGCAGAAACAACCAGGGGAACACTGAAGCTTTCTTT,CASRNNQGNTEAFF
.,TRBV28,.,TRBJ1-5,14,TGTGCCAGCATCAACACGGGGATCAATCAGCCCCAGCATTTT,CASINTGINQPQHF
.,TRBV27,.,TRBJ1-2,13,TGTGCCAGCAGTTTACAGGCAGGTTATGGCTACACCTTC,CASSLQAGYGYTF